This passage covers 32 T cell receptor beta chains from one sample sequenced in a study of blood T cell repertoires in COVID-19. Profiled with immunoSEQ multiplex PCR; TCRdb holds only in-frame clones, not every one. The sample has 270,000 or so clones, 75% to 90% seen once. Sequencing input: PBMCs or T cells enriched from blood (not recorded which). These receptors originate from a woman aged 30 to 39 with acute COVID-19.

This chain links TRBV27 with TRBJ2-7; 7 positions agree with TRBD2. Unmatched junction bases numbered 8, after V lost 2 bases and J lost 7 bases. CDR3 length: 14 residues. CDR1 is MNHEY, CDR2 SMNVEV, per germline (reference sequence). CDR3 loop: CASSLLTDGGEQYF. Here the CDR3 DNA reads TGTGCCAGCAGTTTACTCACTGACGGGGGGGAGCAGTACTTC.

The chain links TRBV5-1 to TRBJ1-2; D ambiguous. The CDR3 runs to 15 residues. CDR1 and CDR2 from the germline V gene are SGHRS and YFSETQ. The V end lost 0 bases, the J end lost 5 bases, and 14 bases lay between the germline ends. This CDR3 is CASSLEVPGDYGYTF. Written as DNA, the CDR3 is TGCGCCAGCAGCTTGGAAGTACCCGGGGATTATGGCTACACCTTC.

V is TRBV5-1 and J is TRBJ2-7; D may be TRBD2 (5 bases). Germline V gives CDR1 SGHRS, CDR2 YFSETQ. Deletions cut 4 bases from V and 2 bases from J, with 7 bases between. The CDR3 has 12 residues. The CDR3 reads CASSRGPYEQYF. The CDR3 coding sequence is TGCGCCAGCAGCCGGGGTCCCTACGAGCAGTACTTC.

V usage is TRBV19 and J usage is TRBJ1-5; the match to TRBD1 covers 7 bases. The CDR3 spans 13 residues. V lost 7 bases and J lost 3; bases outside the gene matches: 3. CDR1 is LNHDA, CDR2 SQIVND, per germline (reference sequence). The CDR3 DNA is TGTGCCAGTACACAGGGGCCCAATCAGCCCCAGCATTTT. It specifies CASTQGPNQPQHF. Full variable domain (remainder filled in from reference TRBV19 and TRBJ1-5): DGGITQSPKYLFRKEGQNVTLSCEQNLNHDAMYWYRQDPGQGLRLIYYSQIVNDFQKGDIAEGYSVSREKKESFPLTVTSAQKNPTAFYLCASTQGPNQPQHFGDGTRLSIL.

The rearrangement joins TRBV10-3 to TRBJ2-1, with D maybe TRBD2 (6 bases). The CDR3 extends over 14 amino acids. The germline gives CDR1 ENHRY, CDR2 SYGVKD. The V end lost 6 bases, the J end lost 6 bases, and 15 bases lay between the germline ends. Here the CDR3 reads CAISSLAEVNEQFF. CDR3 in DNA: TGTGCCATCAGCTCCTTAGCGGAGGTCAATGAGCAGTTCTTC.

The chain links TRBV7-2 to TRBJ2-7, with 7 bases lining up with TRBD1. Per germline, CDR1 SGHTA and CDR2 FQGNSA. The CDR3 runs 16 residues. J was trimmed by 0 bases and V by 1 base; bases with no gene match: 6. The CDR3, as DNA: TGTGCCAGCAGCTTAGAGGGACAGACGAGCTCCTACGAGCAGTACTTC. It encodes CASSLEGQTSSYEQYF.

V gene TRBV28 combines with J gene TRBJ2-7; 8 bases fit TRBD1. The CDR3 spans 16 residues. V was pared by 6 bases and J by 0 bases, with 10 bases of the junction left unmatched. Germline V lookup: CDR1 MDHEN, CDR2 SYDVKM. The CDR3 DNA reads as TGTGCCAGCAGCCCCAGTGGGACAGGAGACTCCTACGAGCAGTACTTC. Protein product: CASSPSGTGDSYEQYF.

V usage is TRBV3-1 (or the pseudogene TRBV3-2) and J usage is TRBJ2-5; D unresolved. Trimming stripped 1 base from V and 5 bases from J, with 11 bases between. CDR3 length: 14 amino acids. Germline CDR1 reads LGHDT; CDR2 reads YNNKEL (reference sequence). The CDR3 is CASSQVEAMETQYF. The CDR3 bases are TGTGCCAGCAGCCAAGTAGAGGCTATGGAGACCCAGTACTTC.

The sample holds one count of this clone. The chain couples TRBV7-9 to TRBJ2-1; no clear D. Germline CDR1 reads SEHNR; CDR2 reads FQNEAQ (reference sequence). The CDR3 length is 17 residues. The ends were cut back, 5 bases at V and 7 bases at J, with 24 bases in the middle. CDR3 protein: CASSAAGGNLLLNEQFF. The CDR3 DNA reads as TGTGCCAGCAGCGCCGCCGGCGGAAACCTCCTTTTGAATGAGCAGTTCTTC.

V and J are TRBV27 and TRBJ1-1, with D possibly TRBD1 on 5 matching bases. The ends were cut back, 6 bases at V and 2 bases at J, with 13 bases in the middle. CDR1 MNHEY and CDR2 SMNVEV come from the germline V gene (reference sequence). There are 14 residues in the CDR3. CDR3 nucleotide sequence: TGTGCCAGCAGGGGGCTCAGCAAAAACACTGAAGCTTTCTTT. The encoded protein is CASRGLSKNTEAFF.

The chain carries TRBV6-4 and TRBJ2-1; 8 nucleotides agree with TRBD2. The germline V gene encodes CDR1 MRHNA and CDR2 SNTAGT. Trimming cost V 0 bases and J 7 bases; bases outside gene matches: 8. The CDR3 extends over 16 amino acids. The CDR3 spells CASSDSTSGSVNEQFF. CDR3 coding DNA: TGTGCCAGCAGTGACTCGACCAGCGGGAGTGTAAATGAGCAGTTCTTC.

The chain joins TRBV7-2 to TRBJ2-2; possibly TRBD2 for D (5 bases). Trimming stripped 3 bases from V and 4 bases from J, with 9 bases between. The CDR3 runs 14 residues. Germline V gives CDR1 SGHTA, CDR2 FQGNSA. CDR3 residues: CASSFPGGTGELFF. The CDR3 DNA sequence: TGTGCCAGCAGCTTCCCCGGAGGCACCGGGGAGCTGTTTTTT.

This clone was seen a handful of times. This chain links TRBV6-5 with TRBJ2-1; TRBD2 agrees at 8 bases. Trimming took 2 bases from V and 5 from J; bases not matched to a gene: 8. The CDR3 has 16 amino acids. Germline CDR1 is MNHEY and CDR2 is SVGAGI. The CDR3 DNA is TGTGCCAGCAGTTACCCCAGCGGGAGAGAGAACAATGAGCAGTTCTTC. Translation: CASSYPSGRENNEQFF.

The gene calls are TRBV19 and TRBJ1-5, with 12 bases fitting TRBD1. With V trimmed by 6 bases and J by 7 bases, 7 bases remained unmatched. Germline V CDR1 and CDR2: LNHDA, SQIVND (reference sequence). The CDR3 extends over 15 amino acids. The CDR3 region has the DNA TGTGCCAGTAGGGACGGGACAGGGGGCTGGCAGCCCCAGCATTTT. Encoded protein: CASRDGTGGWQPQHF.

The rearrangement joins TRBV28 to TRBJ2-7; perhaps TRBD2 as D (5 bases). This CDR3 has 15 amino acids. The germline V and J ends were trimmed by 8 bases and 5 bases, with 22 bases remaining between them. Germline V gene lookup returns CDR1 MDHEN and CDR2 SYDVKM. The CDR3 spells CASRTAGEGRNEQYF. The CDR3 region has the DNA TGTGCCAGCCGGACTGCGGGTGAGGGCCGAAACGAGCAGTACTTC.

The rearrangement joins TRBV7-9 to TRBJ2-3; TRBD1 matches at 7 bases. J was trimmed by 7 bases and V by 5 bases; bases with no gene match: 12. The CDR3 is made up of 15 amino acids. CDR1 and CDR2 from the germline V gene are SEHNR and FQNEAQ (reference sequence). DNA for the CDR3: TGTGCCAGCAGCAGGGGACAGAGCCACGCGAATACGCAGTATTTT. It translates to CASSRGQSHANTQYF.

The V call is TRBV28, the J call TRBJ1-1; tentatively, D is TRBD1 (6 bases). Trimming left V 4 bases short and J 0 bases short, with 9 bases between. Germline CDR1 is MDHEN and CDR2 is SYDVKM. The CDR3 spans 14 residues. CDR3 sequence (DNA): TGTGCCAGCAGTTCCGGGACACTGAACACTGAAGCTTTCTTT. Its translation is CASSSGTLNTEAFF.

V and J are TRBV7-3 and TRBJ2-1, with 9 bases lining up with TRBD1. The CDR3 extends over 15 amino acids. Germline CDR1 SGHTA, CDR2 FQGTGA. V shed 6 bases, J shed 4 bases, and the junction held 7 bases outside the gene matches. The CDR3 loop is CASSQSGTGYNEQFF. Written as DNA, the CDR3 is TGTGCCAGCAGTCAATCCGGGACAGGGTACAATGAGCAGTTCTTC.

The J gene is TRBJ2-3, the V gene TRBV10-3; a possible D gene is TRBD2 (5 bases). CDR1 is ENHRY, CDR2 SYGVKD, per germline. Trimming stripped 10 bases from V and 0 bases from J, with 17 bases between. The CDR3 sequence is 15 residues long. The CDR3 loop reads CARCRGFTSTDTQYF. For the CDR3, the DNA is TGTGCCAGGTGCCGAGGGTTTACTAGCACAGATACGCAGTATTTT.

The genes are TRBV7-2 and TRBJ2-3; 7 nucleotides line up with TRBD2. V dropped 1 base and J dropped 4; count of bases not matched to a gene: 5. The CDR3 runs 15 residues. Germline V gene lookup returns CDR1 SGHTA and CDR2 FQGNSA. This CDR3 reads CASSLVGGLSDTQYF. The CDR3 DNA reads as TGTGCCAGCAGCTTAGTGGGAGGGCTCTCAGATACGCAGTATTTT.

The CDR3 spells CASRKNGQGAAGELFF. The CDR3 nucleotides are TGTGCCAGCCGAAAGAATGGACAGGGGGCGGCCGGGGAGCTGTTTTTT. V and J are TRBV7-3 and TRBJ2-2; 11 positions match TRBD1. This CDR3 is 16 amino acids long. V was pared by 8 bases and J by 6 bases, with 11 bases of the junction left unmatched. Germline CDR1 reads SGHTA; CDR2 reads FQGTGA. Filled out from reference TRBV7-3 and TRBJ2-2, the complete variable domain reads GAGVSQTPSNKVTEKGKYVELRCDPISGHTALYWYRQSLGQGPEFLIYFQGTGAADDSGLPNDRFFAVRPEGSVSTLKIQRTERGDSAVYLCASRKNGQGAAGELFFGEGSRLTVL.

The rearrangement links TRBV5-4 to TRBJ2-7, with D perhaps TRBD2 (5 bases). V lost 3 bases and J lost 2, with 12 bases in between. Per the germline V gene, CDR1 is SGHNT and CDR2 is YYREEE (reference sequence). The CDR3 runs 14 residues. The CDR3 protein is CASSSAGPTYEQYF. In nucleotides, the CDR3 is TGTGCCAGCAGCTCCGCGGGCCCGACCTACGAGCAGTACTTC. The full variable domain, completed using reference TRBV5-4 and TRBJ2-7, is ETGVTQSPTHLIKTRGQQVTLRCSSQSGHNTVSWYQQALGQGPQFIFQYYREEENGRGNFPPRFSGLQFPNYSSELNVNALELDDSALYLCASSSAGPTYEQYFGPGTRLTVT.

V is TRBV4-3 and J is TRBJ1-3; D may be TRBD1 (5 bases). CDR3 length equals 15 residues. Germline assignment: CDR1 LGHNA and CDR2 YSLEER. The V end was cut by 0 bases, the J end by 2 bases, with 8 bases between. The CDR3 sequence is CASSQEAGAGNTIYF. DNA of the CDR3: TGCGCCAGCAGCCAAGAGGCGGGGGCTGGAAACACCATATATTTT.

The V and J genes are TRBV18 and TRBJ2-6; D is undetermined. The CDR3 is 16 amino acids. V lost 1 base and J lost 1, with 8 bases in between. CDR1 and CDR2 from the germline V gene are KGHSH and LQKENI. For the CDR3, the DNA is TGTGCCAGCTCACCACGTCGGAGTTCTGGGGCCAACGTCCTGACTTTC. Protein: CASSPRRSSGANVLTF.

The chain employs TRBV7-9 and TRBJ2-7; TRBD1 aligns across 7 bases. Germline V gene sequence: CDR1 SEHNR, CDR2 FQNEAQ (reference sequence). This CDR3 spans 14 amino acids. V shed 5 bases, J shed 4 bases, and the junction held 8 bases outside the gene matches. The CDR3 protein is CASSLTGPVYEQYF. The CDR3 DNA reads TGTGCCAGCAGCCTGACAGGGCCAGTGTACGAGCAGTACTTC.

The J gene is TRBJ2-7, the V gene TRBV6-5, with 7 bases aligning to TRBD1. CDR3 length: 14 residues. The V gene end was trimmed by 6 bases and the J gene end by 1 base; junction bases not matched to a gene: 6. Germline V lookup: CDR1 MNHEY, CDR2 SVGAGI. The CDR3 is CASSQTGSSYEQYF. Written as DNA, the CDR3 is TGTGCCAGCAGCCAGACAGGGTCGTCCTACGAGCAGTACTTC.

This clone was observed once. The chain employs TRBV5-1 and TRBJ2-4; D is possibly TRBD1 (6 bases). Trimming took off 4 bases at V and 0 bases at J, with 17 bases between the two ends. CDR3 length equals 17 residues. Germline V gene sequence: CDR1 SGHRS, CDR2 YFSETQ. The CDR3 is CASSHTGSGEAKNIQYF. CDR3 coding DNA: TGCGCCAGCAGCCATACAGGGTCTGGGGAAGCCAAAAACATTCAGTACTTC.

The rearrangement uses TRBV12-5 and TRBJ2-1; 7 nucleotides align to TRBD2. Germline CDR1 is LGHNT and CDR2 is FRNRAP. With 5 bases clipped from V and 6 bases from J, the junction kept 13 bases outside the gene matches. There are 16 residues in the CDR3. CDR3 region: CASGISGRTLSNEQFF. CDR3 nucleotide sequence: TGTGCTAGTGGTATTAGCGGGCGTACACTAAGCAATGAGCAGTTCTTC.

The chain has TRBV6-5 and TRBJ1-5; D might be TRBD1 (6 bases). The CDR3 is made up of 14 amino acids. Trimming removed 8 bases from V and 4 bases from J, with 15 bases in between. Germline CDR1 is MNHEY and CDR2 is SVGAGI. The CDR3 loop is CASRRTGNNQPQHF. The CDR3 coding sequence is TGTGCCAGCCGACGAACAGGGAATAATCAGCCCCAGCATTTT.

This clone came up once. The chain has TRBV28 and TRBJ2-3; 12 positions agree with TRBD2. The CDR3 is made up of 15 amino acids. With V trimmed by 6 bases and J by 6 bases, 7 bases remained unmatched. Germline CDR1 and CDR2: MDHEN and SYDVKM. The CDR3 DNA reads TGTGCCAGCAGCCCGACTAGCGGGAGTGGGGATACGCAGTATTTT. This gives the protein CASSPTSGSGDTQYF.

This chain connects TRBV5-1 to TRBJ2-5; D call uncertain. The CDR3 contains 13 residues. Trimming took off 0 bases at V and 5 bases at J, with 8 bases between the two ends. The germline gives CDR1 SGHRS, CDR2 YFSETQ. Written as DNA, the CDR3 is TGCGCCAGCAGCTTGGGTCCCCTCGAGACCCAGTACTTC. Its translation is CASSLGPLETQYF. The full variable domain, completed using reference TRBV5-1 and TRBJ2-5, is KAGVTQTPRYLIKTRGQQVTLSCSPISGHRSVSWYQQTPGQGLQFLFEYFSETQRNKGNFPGRFSGRQFSNSRSEMNVSTLELGDSALYLCASSLGPLETQYFGPGTRLLVL.

This chain joins TRBV2 and TRBJ1-6; 8 bases fit TRBD1. Trimming cost V 7 bases and J 7 bases; bases outside gene matches: 9. The CDR3 sequence is 15 residues long. The V gene's germline CDR1 is SNHLY and CDR2 FYNNEI. The CDR3 reads CASTPQGASNSPLHF. CDR3 nucleotides: TGTGCCAGCACCCCCCAGGGGGCTTCGAATTCACCCCTCCACTTT.